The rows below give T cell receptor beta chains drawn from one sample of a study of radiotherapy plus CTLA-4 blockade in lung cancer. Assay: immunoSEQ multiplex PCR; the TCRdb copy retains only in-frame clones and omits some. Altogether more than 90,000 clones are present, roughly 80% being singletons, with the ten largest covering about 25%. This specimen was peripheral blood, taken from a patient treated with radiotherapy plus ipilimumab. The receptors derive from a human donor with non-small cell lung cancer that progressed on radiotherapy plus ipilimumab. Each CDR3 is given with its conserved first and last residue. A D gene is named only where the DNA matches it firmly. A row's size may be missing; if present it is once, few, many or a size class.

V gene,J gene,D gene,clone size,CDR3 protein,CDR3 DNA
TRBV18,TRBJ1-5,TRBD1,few,CASSPGDRGLDGNQPQHF,TGTGCCAGCTCACCGGGCGACAGGGGGCTCGATGGCAATCAGCCCCAGCATTTT
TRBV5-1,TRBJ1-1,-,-,CASSWNTGVNTEAFF,TGCGCCAGCAGTTGGAACACAGGAGTAAACACTGAAGCTTTCTTT
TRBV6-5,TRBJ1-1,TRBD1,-,CASSYPQTGGHTEAFF,TGTGCCAGCAGTTACCCACAAACAGGGGGCCACACTGAAGCTTTCTTT
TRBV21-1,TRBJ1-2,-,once,CASSLGGDRIGYGYTF,TGTGCCAGCAGCCTAGGGGGGGACAGAATAGGGTATGGCTACACCTTC
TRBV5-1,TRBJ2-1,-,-,CASSLEGPHNEQFF,TGCGCCAGCAGCTTGGAAGGACCCCACAATGAGCAGTTCTTC
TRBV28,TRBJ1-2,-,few,CASSQPTRGYTF,TGTGCCAGCTCCCAGCCGACCCGGGGCTACACCTTC
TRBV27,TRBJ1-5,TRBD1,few,CASRFRGQHSNQPQHF,TGTGCCAGCAGGTTCAGGGGGCAACATAGCAATCAGCCCCAGCATTTT
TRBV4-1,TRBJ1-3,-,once,CASSQDRTASGNTIYF,TGCGCCAGCAGCCAAGATCGGACAGCCTCTGGAAACACCATATATTTT
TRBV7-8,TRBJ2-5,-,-,CASSFRQETQYF,TGTGCCAGCAGCTTCCGACAAGAGACCCAGTACTTC
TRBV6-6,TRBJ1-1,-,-,CASSPPGDANTEAFF,TGTGCCAGCAGCCCCCCGGGGGACGCAAACACTGAAGCTTTCTTT
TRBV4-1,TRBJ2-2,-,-,CASSQEGRNTGELFF,TGCGCCAGCAGCCAAGAGGGACGGAACACCGGGGAGCTGTTTTTT
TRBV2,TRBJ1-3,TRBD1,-,CASGLGTGTGNTIYF,TGTGCCAGCGGGCTCGGGACAGGTACTGGAAACACCATATATTTT
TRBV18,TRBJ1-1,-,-,CASSLQVNTEAFF,TGTGCCAGCTCACTACAGGTGAACACTGAAGCTTTCTTT
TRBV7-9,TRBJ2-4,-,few,CASSLGGNF,TGTGCCAGCAGCTTAGGAGGGAACTTC
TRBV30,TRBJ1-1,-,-,CAWSVRRVEAFF,TGTGCCTGGAGTGTTCGGCGAGTGGAAGCTTTCTTT
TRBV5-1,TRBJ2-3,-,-,CASGLDRNTDTQYF,TGCGCCAGCGGATTGGACAGAAACACAGATACGCAGTATTTT
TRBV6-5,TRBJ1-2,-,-,CASSWAVNYGYTF,TGTGCCAGCAGTTGGGCTGTTAACTATGGCTACACCTTC
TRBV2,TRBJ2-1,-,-,CASRVTSSVSNEQFF,TGTGCCAGCAGAGTTACTAGCTCAGTTTCCAATGAGCAGTTCTTC
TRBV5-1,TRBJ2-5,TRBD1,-,CASSLGGTGQETQYF,TGCGCCAGCAGCTTGGGTGGGACAGGGCAGGAGACCCAGTACTTC
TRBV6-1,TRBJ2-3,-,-,CASSEVAGGRDTQYF,TGTGCCAGCAGTGAGGTTGCTGGGGGTAGGGATACGCAGTATTTT
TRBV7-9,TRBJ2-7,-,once,CASSPTGLGEQYF,TGTGCCAGCAGCCCAACAGGGTTAGGGGAGCAGTACTTC
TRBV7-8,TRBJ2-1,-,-,CASSLSTGSSYNEQFF,TGTGCCAGCAGCTTAAGTACAGGGAGCTCCTACAATGAGCAGTTCTTC
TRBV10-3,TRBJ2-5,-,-,CAIKQGDSETQYF,TGTGCCATCAAACAGGGTGATTCTGAGACCCAGTACTTC
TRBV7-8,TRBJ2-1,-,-,CASSLASHELYNEQFF,TGTGCCAGCAGCTTAGCAAGCCACGAACTATACAATGAGCAGTTCTTC
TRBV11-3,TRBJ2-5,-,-,CASSLDNAGTQYF,TGTGCCAGCAGCTTAGATAATGCGGGAACCCAGTACTTC
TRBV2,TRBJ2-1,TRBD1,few,CASSREGQGFGEQFF,TGTGCCAGCAGTCGAGAGGGACAGGGCTTTGGTGAGCAGTTCTTC
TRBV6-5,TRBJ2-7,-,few,CASQYGTDSYEQYF,TGTGCCAGCCAATACGGGACGGATTCCTACGAGCAGTACTTC
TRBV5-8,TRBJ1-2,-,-,CASSLGTPYGYTF,TGTGCCAGCAGCTTGGGGACCCCCTATGGCTACACCTTC
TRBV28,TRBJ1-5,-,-,CASHNGGWGNQPQHF,TGTGCCAGCCACAACGGAGGTTGGGGCAATCAGCCCCAGCATTTT
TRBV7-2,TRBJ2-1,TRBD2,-,CASSLVTSGGDNEQFF,TGTGCCAGCAGCTTAGTGACTAGCGGGGGTGACAATGAGCAGTTCTTC
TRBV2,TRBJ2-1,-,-,CASRDGTSSYNEQFF,TGTGCCAGCAGGGACGGGACGAGCTCCTACAATGAGCAGTTCTTC